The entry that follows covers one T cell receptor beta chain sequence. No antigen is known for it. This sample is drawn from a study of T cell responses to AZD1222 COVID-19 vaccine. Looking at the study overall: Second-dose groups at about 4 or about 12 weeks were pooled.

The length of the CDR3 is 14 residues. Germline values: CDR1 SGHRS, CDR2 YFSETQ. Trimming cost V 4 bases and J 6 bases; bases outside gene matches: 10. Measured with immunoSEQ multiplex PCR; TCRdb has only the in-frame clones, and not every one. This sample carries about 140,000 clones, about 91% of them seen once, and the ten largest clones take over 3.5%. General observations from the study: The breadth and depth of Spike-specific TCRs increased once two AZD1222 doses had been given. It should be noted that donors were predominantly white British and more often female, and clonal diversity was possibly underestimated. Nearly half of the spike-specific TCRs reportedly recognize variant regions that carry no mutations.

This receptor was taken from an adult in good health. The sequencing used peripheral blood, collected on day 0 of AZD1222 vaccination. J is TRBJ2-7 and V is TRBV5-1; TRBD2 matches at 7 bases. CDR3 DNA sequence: TGCGCCAGCAGCCCGACTTTCTCTAGCGGCGAGCAGTACTTC. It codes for CASSPTFSSGEQYF.